These T cell receptor beta chains were read from a single sample in a study of blood T cell repertoires in COVID-19. Profiled with immunoSEQ multiplex PCR; TCRdb holds only in-frame clones, not every one. The data show 200,000 or so clones, more than 65% seen once. Sequencing input: peripheral blood. The origin of the receptors is a woman aged 60-75 years with acute or convalescent COVID-19. Each CDR3 is given with its conserved first and last residue. A D gene is named only where the DNA matches it firmly. Some rows mark clone size as missing; the rest say once, few, many or name a class of expanded clone.

CASSLQRGVSYNEQFF	TGTGCCAGCAGCTTACAGCGGGGGGTCTCCTACAATGAGCAGTTCTTC	NA	TRBD2	TRBV7-2	TRBJ2-1
CASSLATGVTEAFF	TGTGCCAGCAGTTTGGCCACAGGAGTCACTGAAGCTTTCTTT	NA	NA	TRBV28	TRBJ1-1
CASSYESKIYGYTF	TGTGCCAGCAGTTACGAATCTAAAATCTATGGCTACACCTTC	NA	NA	TRBV6-2/TRBV6-3	TRBJ1-2
CASSLAGLADNEQFF	TGTGCCAGCAGCTTAGCCGGACTAGCGGACAATGAGCAGTTCTTC	NA	TRBD2	TRBV7-7	TRBJ2-1
CATRQNRNQPQHF	TGTGCCACCAGACAGAATCGCAATCAGCCCCAGCATTTT	NA	NA	TRBV19	TRBJ1-5
CASSVQGSNYGYTF	TGTGCCAGCAGCGTACAGGGTAGTAACTATGGCTACACCTTC	NA	NA	TRBV9	TRBJ1-2
CASSSLLGAVNTEAFF	TGCGCCAGCAGCTCACTATTGGGGGCAGTGAACACTGAAGCTTTCTTT	NA	NA	TRBV5-1	TRBJ1-1
CASSETGTVTSGNTIYF	TGTGCCAGCAGCGAAACCGGGACTGTGACCTCTGGAAACACCATATATTTT	once	NA	TRBV9	TRBJ1-3
CASSQSGQETQYF	TGTGCCAGCAGCCAGAGCGGCCAAGAGACCCAGTACTTC	NA	NA	TRBV7-2	TRBJ2-5
CASLGDYGYTF	TGTGCCAGCTTAGGAGACTATGGCTACACCTTC	NA	NA	TRBV6-5	TRBJ1-2
CASSKTGRDYEQYF	TGTGCCAGCAGCAAAACAGGGAGGGACTACGAGCAGTACTTC	NA	NA	TRBV3-1/TRBV3-2	TRBJ2-7
CASSAGTGPSYNEQFF	TGTGCCAGCAGCGCCGGGACAGGCCCATCCTACAATGAGCAGTTCTTC	few	TRBD1	TRBV7-3	TRBJ2-1
CASSEDRGLNTEAFF	TGTGCCAGCAGTGAAGATAGGGGATTGAACACTGAAGCTTTCTTT	NA	NA	TRBV2	TRBJ1-1
CASSTGGGVTDTQYF	TGTGCCAGCAGCACGGGGGGCGGAGTCACAGATACGCAGTATTTT	NA	NA	TRBV9	TRBJ2-3
CASSQVVQGAGYGYTF	TGCGCCAGCAGCCAAGTTGTACAGGGGGCTGGTTATGGCTACACCTTC	NA	TRBD1	TRBV4-1	TRBJ1-2
CASSTGQGAVGYTF	TGTGCCAGCAGCACAGGGCAGGGCGCCGTCGGCTACACCTTC	NA	NA	TRBV7-9	TRBJ1-2
CASGDRTGGDIQYF	TGTGCCAGCGGGGACAGGACCGGGGGTGACATTCAGTACTTC	NA	TRBD1	TRBV2	TRBJ2-4
CASSLFFGAVTSGNTIYF	TGTGCCAGCAGCTTGTTTTTTGGGGCAGTCACCTCTGGAAACACCATATATTTT	NA	NA	TRBV5-6	TRBJ1-3
CAYGTGGYGYTF	TGTGCCTATGGGACAGGGGGCTATGGCTACACCTTC	NA	TRBD1	TRBV30	TRBJ1-2
CASSTAVDVGYTF	TGTGCCAGCAGCACAGCTGTCGACGTCGGCTACACCTTC	NA	NA	TRBV25-1	TRBJ1-2
CSVRDSYSDGYTF	TGCAGCGTTCGGGACAGCTACTCTGATGGCTACACCTTC	NA	TRBD1	TRBV29-1	TRBJ1-2
CASSSTGGWSGNTIYF	TGTGCCAGCTCATCGACAGGGGGCTGGTCTGGAAACACCATATATTTT	NA	TRBD1	TRBV18	TRBJ1-3
CASSLDNRGYTF	TGTGCCAGCAGTTTAGATAACAGGGGCTACACCTTC	NA	NA	TRBV6-6	TRBJ1-2
CASRMKRGSSYNEQFF	TGTGCCAGCAGGATGAAGCGGGGTAGCTCCTACAATGAGCAGTTCTTC	NA	TRBD2	TRBV5-4	TRBJ2-1
CASSPGHGGALVETQYF	TGTGCCAGCAGCCCCGGGCACGGGGGGGCCTTGGTGGAGACCCAGTACTTC	NA	TRBD2	TRBV5-4	TRBJ2-5
CASSYTPGQGPPEAFF	TGCGCCAGCAGCTACACTCCGGGACAGGGCCCACCTGAAGCTTTCTTT	NA	TRBD1	TRBV5-1	TRBJ1-1
CASSQSGAHTIYF	TGTGCCAGCAGCCAGTCAGGGGCACACACCATATATTTT	NA	NA	TRBV14	TRBJ1-3
CASSRNQPQHF	TGTGCCAGCAGCCGGAATCAGCCCCAGCATTTT	NA	NA	TRBV28	TRBJ1-5
CASSFAGNSNQPQHF	TGTGCCAGCAGTTTTGCGGGGAATAGCAATCAGCCCCAGCATTTT	NA	NA	TRBV27	TRBJ1-5
CASSPMSPRDRVGDTQYF	TGCGCCAGCAGCCCAATGTCCCCTCGGGACAGGGTAGGGGATACGCAGTATTTT	NA	TRBD1	TRBV5-1	TRBJ2-3
CASSIGRGSYGYTF	TGTGCCAGTAGTATTGGGAGGGGCTCCTATGGCTACACCTTC	NA	NA	TRBV19	TRBJ1-2
CASSPWGLPNEKLFF	TGCGCCAGCAGCCCGTGGGGACTTCCCAATGAAAAACTGTTTTTT	NA	NA	TRBV5-1	TRBJ1-4
CASSHADSGGDSYNEQFF	TGTGCCAGCAGCCATGCGGATAGCGGGGGGGACTCCTACAATGAGCAGTTCTTC	NA	TRBD2	TRBV4-2	TRBJ2-1